The T cell receptor beta chain under discussion was sequenced for a study of blood T cell repertoires in COVID-19. Study in general: In each case, the material was cDNA or gDNA derived from T cells, B-cell-depleted T cells, or PBMCs.

Authors' methods: Reference gene primers were amplified, and this amplification served to estimate nucleated cell counts. Some clones are missing from TCRdb's copy, which holds only in-frame ones; the method was immunoSEQ multiplex PCR. V and J calls and clone size are those listed in that table; D and trimming were worked out from the DNA. The table lists around 250,000 clones, 70% to 85% of them singletons. The germline CDR1 and CDR2 sequences are LNHDA and SQIVND (reference sequence). The ends were cut back, 3 bases at V and 7 bases at J, with 19 bases in the middle. This CDR3 is 16 amino acids long.

The gene calls are TRBV19 and TRBJ1-5; tentative D call: TRBD1 (6 bases). The receptor was isolated from a woman older than 75 with acute or convalescent COVID-19. Sequenced: peripheral blood. CDR3 sequence reads: CASSIPRASGGQPQHF. In nucleotides, the CDR3 is TGTGCCAGTAGTATCCCCCGGGCCTCGGGGGGCCAGCCCCAGCATTTT.